The 30 T cell receptor beta chains given below trace back to one sample, sequenced in a study of blood T cell repertoires in COVID-19. TCRdb's copy holds only in-frame clones and misses some; the assay was immunoSEQ multiplex PCR. The sample shows tens of thousands of clones, approximately 85% of them seen only once. Sequenced: peripheral blood. These receptors all come from a human donor in a cohort sampled during active COVID-19.

The chain uses TRBV7-2 and TRBJ2-7, with TRBD1 matching 7 bases. The CDR3 consists of 13 residues. From germline, CDR1 is SGHTA and CDR2 FQGNSA. Losses at the gene ends were 5 bases for V and 2 bases for J; bases not matched to a gene: 3. The CDR3 DNA is TGTGCCAGCAGCATGGGACAGCCCTACGAGCAGTACTTC. As protein: CASSMGQPYEQYF.

The chain has TRBV6-5 and TRBJ2-7; a possible D gene is TRBD1 (6 bases). The V gene's germline CDR1 is MNHEY and CDR2 SVGAGI. Trimming left V 6 bases short and J 2 bases short, with 14 bases between. CDR3 length: 14 residues. The CDR3 is CASSYGQPPYEQYF. As DNA, the CDR3 is TGTGCCAGCAGCTACGGACAGCCTCCCTACGAGCAGTACTTC.

The chain uses TRBV6-6 and TRBJ2-7; D is perhaps TRBD2 (5 bases). The CDR3 is 14 amino acids. CDR1 MNHNY and CDR2 SVGAGI come from the germline V gene (reference sequence). Trimming removed 6 bases at V and 4 bases at J, with 16 bases between. The CDR3 protein is CASSPAGEKYEQYF. The CDR3 bases are TGTGCCAGCAGCCCCGCCGGGGAAAAGTACGAGCAGTACTTC.

The rearrangement links TRBV12-3 or TRBV12-4 to TRBJ1-1, with D uncertain. The CDR3 is 13 amino acids. V shed 3 bases and J shed 5 bases, with 10 bases lying between them. In DNA, the CDR3 is TGTGCCAGCAGTTTTGTGGCGGAAACTGAAGCTTTCTTT. This gives the protein CASSFVAETEAFF.

The rearrangement links TRBV24-1 to TRBJ1-2; D remains unclear. CDR1 and CDR2 from the germline V gene are KGHDR and SFDVKD. The CDR3 contains 13 residues. V gave up 7 bases and J gave up 6 bases, with 14 bases separating them. The CDR3 nucleotides read TGTGCCACCAGCAGCAGAGGGAGCCATGGCTACACCTTC. Its protein is CATSSRGSHGYTF.

The V and J genes are TRBV13 and TRBJ1-1, with D unresolved. Trimming left V 2 bases short and J 5 bases short, with 6 bases between. In germline, CDR1 is PRHDT, CDR2 FYEKMQ (reference sequence). This CDR3 has 12 amino acids. CDR3 region: CASSLRRTEAFF. The CDR3 coding sequence is TGTGCCAGCAGCTTACGGAGGACTGAAGCTTTCTTT.

A single count supports this clone. This chain links TRBV4-1 with TRBJ2-2, with 10 nucleotides matching TRBD2. V dropped 1 base and J dropped 3; count of bases not matched to a gene: 2. The V gene's germline CDR1 is MGHRA and CDR2 YSYEKL. The CDR3 length is 16 residues. The CDR3 coding sequence is TGCGCCAGCAGCCAAGTTCTAGCGGGGGACACCGGGGAGCTGTTTTTT. This translates into CASSQVLAGDTGELFF.

This clone was found a few times. This chain connects TRBV30 to TRBJ1-6; 9 bases agree with TRBD1. Unmatched junction bases numbered 4, after V lost 0 bases and J lost 10 bases. Germline V CDR1 and CDR2: GTSNPN, SVGIG (reference sequence). The CDR3 is 14 amino acids. Here the CDR3 DNA reads TGTGCCTGGAGTGTAGGGACAGGGAGCTCACCCCTCCACTTT. Its translation: CAWSVGTGSSPLHF.

The genes are TRBV6-5 and TRBJ1-2, with TRBD1 identical over 8 bases. The CDR3 extends over 12 amino acids. The V gene end was trimmed by 7 bases and the J gene end by 8 bases; junction bases not matched to a gene: 6. Looked up from germline, CDR1 is MNHEY and CDR2 is SVGAGI. CDR3 region: CASTRDRRGYTF. The DNA for the CDR3 is TGTGCCAGCACCCGGGACAGGCGGGGCTACACCTTC.

V and J are TRBV6-5 and TRBJ1-2; 9 nucleotides match TRBD1. Germline CDR1 is MNHEY and CDR2 is SVGAGI. V lost 6 bases and J lost 8; bases outside the gene matches: 4. The CDR3 sequence is 12 residues long. CDR3 residues: CASRQGARGYTF. Here the CDR3 DNA reads TGTGCCAGCAGACAGGGGGCACGAGGCTACACCTTC.

The chain recombines TRBV24-1 with TRBJ2-5, with 11 nucleotides matching TRBD2. The germline CDR1 and CDR2 sequences are KGHDR and SFDVKD. The length of the CDR3 is 15 residues. Trimming took 3 bases from V and 1 from J; bases not matched to a gene: 0. CDR3: CATSDLAGGQETQYF. The CDR3, as DNA: TGTGCCACCAGTGATCTAGCGGGGGGCCAAGAGACCCAGTACTTC.

This rearrangement joins TRBV13 to TRBJ1-3; 7 nucleotides agree with TRBD1. Unmatched junction bases numbered 2, after V lost 2 bases and J lost 4 bases. Germline CDR1 PRHDT, CDR2 FYEKMQ (reference sequence). The CDR3 length is 14 residues. This chain's CDR3 is CASSLLDRGNTIYF. In DNA form, the CDR3 reads TGTGCCAGCAGCTTATTGGACAGGGGAAACACCATATATTTT.

The sample holds one count of this clone. A read error may produce the germline difference seen at one junction end. The CDR3 protein is CASSHTSGNPEAFF. The DNA for the CDR3 is TGTGCCAGCAGCCACACATCAGGGAACCCTGAAGCTTTCTTT. V and J are TRBV6-2 or TRBV6-3 and TRBJ1-1, with TRBD1 as a possible D gene (5 bases). The CDR3 is 14 residues long. Germline V gives CDR1 MNHEY, CDR2 SVGEGT.

This clone was found once. The chain links TRBV5-1 to TRBJ2-3; D gene uncertain. The CDR3 extends over 13 amino acids. Trimming cost V 2 bases and J 1 base, with 5 bases left between them. The germline V gene has CDR1 SGHRS and CDR2 YFSETQ. CDR3 in amino acids: CASSFEGTDTQYF. The CDR3 DNA follows: TGCGCCAGCAGCTTCGAGGGCACAGATACGCAGTATTTT.

J is TRBJ1-5 and V is TRBV24-1; D gene uncertain. CDR3 size: 12 residues. Germline assignment: CDR1 KGHDR and CDR2 SFDVKD. Trimming took off 8 bases at V and 6 bases at J, with 10 bases between the two ends. The CDR3 nucleotides are TGTGCCACCATAACGGGGATTCAGCCCCAGCATTTT. It translates to CATITGIQPQHF.

The chain carries TRBV7-9 and TRBJ2-7; TRBD1 aligns across 8 bases. V was pared by 3 bases and J by 1 base, with 5 bases of the junction left unmatched. Germline V gene data show CDR1 as SEHNR and CDR2 as FQNEAQ (reference sequence). This CDR3 has 15 residues. CDR3 region: CASSFAGQGSYEQYF. The CDR3 coding sequence is TGTGCCAGCAGCTTTGCCGGACAGGGATCCTACGAGCAGTACTTC.

The chain combines TRBV6-2 or TRBV6-3 with TRBJ2-7; TRBD1 agrees at 7 bases. The germline V gene has CDR1 MNHEY and CDR2 SVGEGT. The CDR3 has 17 amino acids. J was trimmed by 2 bases and V by 2 bases; bases with no gene match: 12. The DNA for the CDR3 is TGTGCCAGCAGTTACCCATTTATCGACAGGGTGCCCTACGAGCAGTACTTC. This translates into CASSYPFIDRVPYEQYF.

This chain links TRBV7-8 with TRBJ2-3; TRBD2 matches at 14 bases. The CDR3 has 17 amino acids. The V gene's germline CDR1 is SGHVS and CDR2 FQNEAQ. V was pared by 3 bases and J by 2 bases, with 4 bases of the junction left unmatched. The CDR3 region is CASSFRLAGGPTDTQYF. CDR3 DNA: TGTGCCAGCAGCTTTAGACTAGCGGGGGGGCCCACAGATACGCAGTATTTT.

The V call is TRBV6-5, the J call TRBJ1-5, with 7 positions matching TRBD1. Germline loops: CDR1 MNHEY, CDR2 SVGAGI. Trimming removed 2 bases from V and 3 bases from J; junction bases left unmatched: 7. There are 16 residues in the CDR3. CDR3 sequence: CASSYMPQGNNQPQHF. The CDR3 nucleotides read TGTGCCAGCAGTTACATGCCACAGGGGAACAATCAGCCCCAGCATTTT.

This chain joins TRBV7-2 and TRBJ2-1; 13 bases fit TRBD2. The V and J ends lost 2 bases and 10 bases, in that order; junction bases with no gene match: 11. In germline, CDR1 is SGHTA, CDR2 FQGNSA. The CDR3 is 17 amino acids. CDR3 coding DNA: TGTGCCAGCAGCTTAATGGTACTAGCGGGGGGGCTGGGGGAGCAGTTCTTC. Translation: CASSLMVLAGGLGEQFF.

This rearrangement joins TRBV6-6 to TRBJ2-7; 8 bases line up with TRBD1. The CDR3 totals 15 residues. V lost 4 bases to trimming and J lost 11 bases; unmatched junction nucleotides: 16. Germline loops: CDR1 MNHNY, CDR2 SVGAGI (reference sequence). CDR3 protein: CASSSGQVFSPSEYF. CDR3 nucleotide sequence: TGTGCCAGCAGTTCGGGACAGGTTTTCAGCCCAAGTGAGTACTTC.

CDR3 nucleotides: TGTGCCACCAGTGATCTGGGGAGCCCCTACGAGCAGTACTTC. It encodes CATSDLGSPYEQYF. The J gene is TRBJ2-7, the V gene TRBV24-1, with D tentatively TRBD2 (5 bases). The CDR3 is made up of 14 amino acids. Per the germline V gene, CDR1 is KGHDR and CDR2 is SFDVKD. V lost 3 bases and J lost 2, with 10 bases in between.

This chain links TRBV29-1 with TRBJ2-7; possible D gene TRBD1, 6 bases. Germline-derived CDR1 and CDR2 are SQVTM and ANQGSEA. Deletions cut 1 base from V and 4 bases from J, with 14 bases between. The CDR3 consists of 14 residues. CDR3 DNA sequence: TGCAGCGTTGAAGGGGGAACAGGGAAATACGAGCAGTACTTC. Translated, it gives CSVEGGTGKYEQYF.

This rearrangement joins TRBV9 to TRBJ2-7; 9 nucleotides match TRBD2. Germline V gene data show CDR1 as SGDLS and CDR2 as YYNGEE. V lost 0 bases and J lost 0; bases outside the gene matches: 7. The CDR3 consists of 17 residues. The CDR3 loop is CASSVVVSGGPSYEQYF. CDR3 DNA: TGTGCCAGCAGCGTAGTGGTTAGCGGGGGCCCCTCCTACGAGCAGTACTTC.

The chain links TRBV7-2 to TRBJ2-5; TRBD2 matches 13 bases. Trimming cost V 5 bases and J 4 bases; bases outside gene matches: 7. Germline CDR1 SGHTA, CDR2 FQGNSA. The length of the CDR3 is 16 residues. The CDR3 sequence is CASSPRLAGGGETQYF. DNA of the CDR3: TGTGCCAGCAGCCCCCGACTAGCGGGGGGTGGAGAGACCCAGTACTTC.

This clone was observed once. The chain employs TRBV12-3 or TRBV12-4 and TRBJ2-3; D is ambiguous. V lost 6 bases to trimming and J lost 1 base, with 8 bases between them. The CDR3 is made up of 13 amino acids. The CDR3: CASRVGRTDTQYF. Here the CDR3 DNA reads TGTGCCAGCAGGGTGGGCCGCACAGATACGCAGTATTTT.

The V gene is TRBV2, the J gene TRBJ2-7; D gene unclear. Trimming shortened V by 5 bases and J by 4 bases, and 3 bases separated the two germline ends. The CDR3 runs 10 residues. CDR1 is SNHLY, CDR2 FYNNEI, per germline. The CDR3 DNA reads TGTGCCAGCAGTCAATACGAGCAGTACTTC. It yields the protein CASSQYEQYF.

As DNA, the CDR3 is TGTGCCAGCAGCTTAAGGGGACACCCGAGCTCTGGAAACACCATATATTTT. It specifies CASSLRGHPSSGNTIYF. The rearrangement joins TRBV7-8 to TRBJ1-3; tentatively, D is TRBD1 (6 bases). CDR3 length: 17 residues. Germline V gene lookup returns CDR1 SGHVS and CDR2 FQNEAQ. V gave up 2 bases and J gave up 0 bases, with 14 bases separating them.

This clone was recorded once. V usage is TRBV30 and J usage is TRBJ1-6, with 11 bases aligning to TRBD1. With V trimmed by 7 bases and J by 6 bases, 11 bases remained unmatched. Germline CDR1 and CDR2: GTSNPN and SVGIG (reference sequence). The CDR3 loop spans 16 amino acids. This chain's CDR3 is CASNGQGASGNSPLHF. The CDR3 coding sequence is TGTGCCTCGAACGGACAGGGGGCCAGTGGTAATTCACCCCTCCACTTT. Complete variable domain (other parts from reference TRBV30 and TRBJ1-6): SQTIHQWPATLVQPVGSPLSLECTVEGTSNPNLYWYRQAAGRGLQLLFYSVGIGQISSEVPQNLSASRPQDRQFILSSKKLLLSDSGFYLCASNGQGASGNSPLHFGNGTRLTVT.

This chain uses TRBV6-6 with TRBJ2-3; 7 bases line up with TRBD2. The trim removed 6 bases at V and 8 bases at J, leaving 5 bases unmatched. CDR1 is MNHNY, CDR2 SVGAGI, per germline (reference sequence). The length of the CDR3 is 12 residues. CDR3 in amino acids: CASSPPGGTQYF. The CDR3 coding sequence is TGTGCCAGCAGCCCCCCGGGGGGTACGCAGTATTTT.